This T cell receptor beta chain was recorded in a study of preoperative IRX-2 immunotherapy in early breast cancer. Sequencing used immunoSEQ multiplex PCR; TCRdb keeps in-frame clones, though not all of them. The sample consists of some 35,000 clones, around four fifths of them appearing once. Described treatment: preoperative locoregional IRX-2 cytokine immunotherapy. Preoperative locoregional IRX-2 cytokine immunotherapy was tested in the phase Ib source study. The clonotype was recovered from a human donor with breast cancer. The source was lymph node tissue, collected after IRX-2 immunotherapy.

The CDR3 region is CASSQGLQGARNYGYTF. As DNA, the CDR3 is TGCGCCAGCAGCCAGGGTTTACAGGGGGCGCGAAACTATGGCTACACCTTC. The chain is built from TRBV4-1 and TRBJ1-2; 9 positions match TRBD1. The germline CDR1 and CDR2 sequences are MGHRA and YSYEKL. The length of the CDR3 is 17 residues. Germline trimming cut 3 bases from V and 2 bases from J; bases unmatched to any gene: 10.